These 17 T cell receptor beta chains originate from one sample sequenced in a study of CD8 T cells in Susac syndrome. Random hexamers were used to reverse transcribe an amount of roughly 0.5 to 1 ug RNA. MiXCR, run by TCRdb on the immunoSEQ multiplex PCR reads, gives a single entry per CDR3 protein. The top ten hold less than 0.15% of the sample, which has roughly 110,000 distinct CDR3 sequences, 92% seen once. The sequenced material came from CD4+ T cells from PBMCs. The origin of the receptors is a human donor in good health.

The CDR3 DNA reads as TGTGCCAGCAGCCTTATGACTAGATCGGGGGAGCAGTACTTC. Encoded protein: CASSLMTRSGEQYF. This sequence joins TRBV14 and TRBJ2-7, with a tentative D call TRBD2 (6 bases). Germline CDR1 SGHDN, CDR2 FVKESK. Trimming took off 4 bases at V and 7 bases at J, with 17 bases between the two ends. The CDR3 is 14 amino acids.

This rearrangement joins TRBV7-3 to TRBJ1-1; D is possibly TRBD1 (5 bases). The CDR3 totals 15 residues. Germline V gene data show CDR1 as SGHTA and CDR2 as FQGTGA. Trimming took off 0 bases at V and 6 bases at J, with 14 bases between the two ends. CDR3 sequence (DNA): TGTGCCAGCAGCTTAACGGCAGGGAAGGAGGCTGAAGCTTTCTTT. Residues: CASSLTAGKEAEAFF.

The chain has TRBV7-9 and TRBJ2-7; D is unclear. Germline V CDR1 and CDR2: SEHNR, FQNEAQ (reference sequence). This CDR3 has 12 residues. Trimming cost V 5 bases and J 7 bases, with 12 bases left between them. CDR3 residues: CASSQVLGEQYF. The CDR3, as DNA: TGTGCCAGCAGCCAAGTGTTGGGAGAGCAGTACTTC.

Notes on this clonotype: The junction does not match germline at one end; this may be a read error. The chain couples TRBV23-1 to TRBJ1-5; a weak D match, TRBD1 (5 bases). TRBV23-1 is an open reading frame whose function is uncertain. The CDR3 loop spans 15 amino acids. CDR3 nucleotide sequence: TGCACCAGCGGATTCTGCGGGACGGATAATCACCCCCAGCATTTT. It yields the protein CTSGFCGTDNHPQHF.

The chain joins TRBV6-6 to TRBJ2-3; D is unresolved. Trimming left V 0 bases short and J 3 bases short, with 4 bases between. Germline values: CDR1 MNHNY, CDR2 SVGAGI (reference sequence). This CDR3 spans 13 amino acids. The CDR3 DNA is TGTGCCAGCAGTTACTCACAAACAGATACGCAGTATTTT. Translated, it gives CASSYSQTDTQYF.

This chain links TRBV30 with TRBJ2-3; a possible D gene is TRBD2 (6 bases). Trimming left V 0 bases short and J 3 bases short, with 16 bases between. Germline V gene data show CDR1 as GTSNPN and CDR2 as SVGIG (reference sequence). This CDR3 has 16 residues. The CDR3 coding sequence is TGTGCCTGGAGTGTACAGCCTAGCGCGAGGACAGATACGCAGTATTTT. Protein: CAWSVQPSARTDTQYF.

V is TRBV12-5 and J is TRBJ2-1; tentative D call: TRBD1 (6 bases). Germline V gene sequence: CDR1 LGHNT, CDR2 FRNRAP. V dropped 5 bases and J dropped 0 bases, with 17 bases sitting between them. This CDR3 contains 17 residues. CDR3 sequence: CASGHGAGTNSYNEQFF. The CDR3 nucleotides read TGTGCTAGTGGTCACGGGGCCGGGACAAACTCCTACAATGAGCAGTTCTTC.

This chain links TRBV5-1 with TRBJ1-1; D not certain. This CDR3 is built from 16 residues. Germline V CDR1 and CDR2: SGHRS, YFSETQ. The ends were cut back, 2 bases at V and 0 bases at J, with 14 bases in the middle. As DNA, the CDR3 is TGCGCCAGCAGCTTAGGGCCTCATTCTTTGAACACTGAAGCTTTCTTT. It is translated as CASSLGPHSLNTEAFF.

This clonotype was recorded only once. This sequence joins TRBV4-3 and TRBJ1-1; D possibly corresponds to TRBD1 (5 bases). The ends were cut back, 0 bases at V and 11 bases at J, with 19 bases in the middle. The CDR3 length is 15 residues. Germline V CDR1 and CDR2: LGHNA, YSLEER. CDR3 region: CASSQDGAARGVAFF. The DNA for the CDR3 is TGCGCCAGCAGCCAAGATGGGGCAGCTCGCGGGGTGGCTTTCTTT.

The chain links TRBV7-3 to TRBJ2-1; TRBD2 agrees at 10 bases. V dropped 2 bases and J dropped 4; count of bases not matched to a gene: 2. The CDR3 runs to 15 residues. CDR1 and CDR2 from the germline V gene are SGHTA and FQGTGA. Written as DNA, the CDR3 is TGTGCCAGCAGCTTAGATAGCGGGGGGTACAATGAGCAGTTCTTC. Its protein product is CASSLDSGGYNEQFF.

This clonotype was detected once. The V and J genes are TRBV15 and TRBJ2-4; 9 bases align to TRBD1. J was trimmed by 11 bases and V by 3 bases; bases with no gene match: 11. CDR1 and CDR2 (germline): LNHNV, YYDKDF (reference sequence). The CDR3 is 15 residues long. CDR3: CATSSHLTGTGLQYF. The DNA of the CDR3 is TGTGCCACCAGCAGCCACCTGACCGGGACAGGGCTTCAGTACTTC.

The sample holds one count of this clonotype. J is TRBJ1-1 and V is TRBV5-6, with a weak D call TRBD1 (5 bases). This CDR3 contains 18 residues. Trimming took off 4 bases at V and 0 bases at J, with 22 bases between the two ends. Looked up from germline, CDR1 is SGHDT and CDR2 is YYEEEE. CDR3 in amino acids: CASSRGWGSHRLNTEAFF. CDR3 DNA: TGTGCCAGCAGCCGGGGATGGGGGTCCCATCGATTGAACACTGAAGCTTTCTTT.

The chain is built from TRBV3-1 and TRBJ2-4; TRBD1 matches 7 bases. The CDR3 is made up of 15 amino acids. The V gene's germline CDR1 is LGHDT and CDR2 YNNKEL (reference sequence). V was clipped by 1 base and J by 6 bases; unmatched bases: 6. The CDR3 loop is CASSQGPGQLNIQYF. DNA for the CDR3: TGTGCCAGCAGCCAAGGCCCGGGACAGTTAAACATTCAGTACTTC.

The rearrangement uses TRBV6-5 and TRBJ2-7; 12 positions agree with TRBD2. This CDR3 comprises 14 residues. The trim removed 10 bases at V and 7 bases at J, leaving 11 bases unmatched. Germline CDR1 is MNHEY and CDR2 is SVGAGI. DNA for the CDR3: TGTGCCACCAGAGCTAGCGGGAGGGGTGGGGAGCAGTACTTC. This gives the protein CATRASGRGGEQYF.

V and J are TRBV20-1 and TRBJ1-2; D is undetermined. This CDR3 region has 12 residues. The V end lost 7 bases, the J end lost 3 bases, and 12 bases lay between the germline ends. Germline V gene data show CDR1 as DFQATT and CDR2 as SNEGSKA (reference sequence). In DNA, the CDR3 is TGCAGTGGCACGGGCACGGACTATGGCTACACCTTC. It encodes CSGTGTDYGYTF.

The CDR3 region is CSVVTGGIDQPQHF. In DNA, the CDR3 is TGCAGCGTTGTGACAGGGGGCATCGATCAGCCCCAGCATTTT. This chain joins TRBV29-1 and TRBJ1-5; 10 bases map to TRBD1. Germline V CDR1 and CDR2: SQVTM, ANQGSEA. The CDR3 length is 14 residues. With V trimmed by 4 bases and J by 5 bases, 5 bases remained unmatched.

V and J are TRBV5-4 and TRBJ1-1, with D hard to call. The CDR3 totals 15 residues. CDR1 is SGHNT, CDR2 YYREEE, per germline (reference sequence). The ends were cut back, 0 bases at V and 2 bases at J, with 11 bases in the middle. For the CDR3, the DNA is TGTGCCAGCAGCTTGGAGGCTGGTAGAAACACTGAAGCTTTCTTT. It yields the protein CASSLEAGRNTEAFF.